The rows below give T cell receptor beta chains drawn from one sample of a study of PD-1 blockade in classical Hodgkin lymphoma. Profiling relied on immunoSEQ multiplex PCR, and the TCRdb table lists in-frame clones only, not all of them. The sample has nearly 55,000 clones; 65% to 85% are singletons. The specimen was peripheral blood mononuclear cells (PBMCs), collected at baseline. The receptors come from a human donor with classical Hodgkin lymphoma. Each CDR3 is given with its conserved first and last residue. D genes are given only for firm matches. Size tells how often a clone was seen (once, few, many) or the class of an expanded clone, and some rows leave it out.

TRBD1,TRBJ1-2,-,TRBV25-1,CASSEDRVVGGYTF,TGTGCCAGCAGTGAGGACAGGGTTGTCGGCGGCTACACCTTC
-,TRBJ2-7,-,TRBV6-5,CASSPLFGGYEQYF,TGTGCCAGCAGTCCCTTATTTGGGGGCTACGAGCAGTACTTC
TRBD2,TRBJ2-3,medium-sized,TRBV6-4,CASSGLAGADTQYF,TGTGCCAGCAGTGGACTAGCGGGAGCAGATACGCAGTATTTT
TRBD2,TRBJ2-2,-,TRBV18,CASSNPRGRAGELFF,TGTGCCAGCTCAAATCCCCGCGGGAGGGCCGGGGAGCTGTTTTTT
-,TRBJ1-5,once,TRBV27,CASSWAANQPQHF,TGTGCCAGCAGTTGGGCAGCCAATCAGCCCCAGCATTTT
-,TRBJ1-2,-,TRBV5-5,CASSFYRDMGYGYTF,TGTGCCAGCAGCTTTTACAGGGACATGGGGTATGGCTACACCTTC
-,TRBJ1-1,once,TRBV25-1,CASRTNPDGTLNTEAFF,TGTGCCAGCCGGACCAACCCTGACGGCACCCTGAACACTGAAGCTTTCTTT
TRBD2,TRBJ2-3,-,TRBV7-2,CASSFPTSGTDTQYF,TGTGCCAGCAGCTTCCCTACTAGCGGCACAGATACGCAGTATTTT
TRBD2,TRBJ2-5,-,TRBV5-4,CASSPGGSTRFQETQYF,TGTGCCAGCAGCCCGGGGGGGAGCACCAGATTCCAAGAGACCCAGTACTTC
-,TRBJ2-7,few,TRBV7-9,CASSLATGGRSYEQYF,TGTGCCAGCAGCTTAGCGACGGGGGGCAGATCCTACGAGCAGTACTTC
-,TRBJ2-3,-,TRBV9,CASSPLGQSTDTQYF,TGTGCCAGCAGCCCCTTGGGGCAAAGCACAGATACGCAGTATTTT
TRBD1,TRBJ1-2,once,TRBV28,CASSRRDRVDYGYTF,TGTGCCAGCAGCCGCCGGGACAGGGTCGACTATGGCTACACCTTC
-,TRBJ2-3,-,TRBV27,CASSSQRTATLADTQYF,TGTGCCAGCAGTTCCCAAAGGACAGCTACTCTGGCAGATACGCAGTATTTT
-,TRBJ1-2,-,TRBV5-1,CASSLERFYGYTF,TGCGCCAGCAGCTTGGAACGGTTCTATGGCTACACCTTC
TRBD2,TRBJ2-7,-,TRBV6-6,CASTVMGGGSYEQYF,TGTGCCAGCACCGTAATGGGGGGAGGGTCCTACGAGCAGTACTTC
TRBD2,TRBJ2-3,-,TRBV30,CAWSVDAGGRGDTQYF,TGTGCCTGGAGTGTAGACGCGGGAGGCCGGGGAGATACGCAGTATTTT
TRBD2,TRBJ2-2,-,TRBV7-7,CASSLAGGAYTGELFF,TGTGCTAGCAGCTTAGCGGGGGGCGCCTACACCGGGGAGCTGTTTTTT
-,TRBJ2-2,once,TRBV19,CASSALGDGTGELFF,TGTGCCAGTAGTGCGCTCGGGGACGGCACCGGGGAGCTGTTTTTT
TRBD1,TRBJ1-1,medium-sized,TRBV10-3,CAISVRDRGNTEAFF,TGTGCCATCAGTGTACGGGACAGGGGAAACACTGAAGCTTTCTTT
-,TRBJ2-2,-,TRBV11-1,CASSLAFGTNTGELFF,TGTGCCAGCAGCTTAGCGTTCGGGACAAACACCGGGGAGCTGTTTTTT
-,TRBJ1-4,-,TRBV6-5,CASSSAVGLNEKLFF,TGTGCCAGCAGTTCCGCAGTGGGTCTTAATGAAAAACTGTTTTTT
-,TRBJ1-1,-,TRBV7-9,CASRGTGNTEAFF,TGTGCCAGCAGGGGAACAGGGAACACTGAAGCTTTCTTT
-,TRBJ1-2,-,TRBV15,CATSMIGQYGYTF,TGTGCCACCAGTATGATAGGACAGTATGGCTACACCTTC
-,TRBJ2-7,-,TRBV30,CAWIKTGNDEQYF,TGTGCCTGGATCAAAACAGGGAACGACGAGCAGTACTTC